The T cell receptor (beta chain) under discussion was sequenced for a study of blood T cell repertoires in COVID-19. About the research overall: Sources were T cells, B-cell-depleted T cells, or PBMCs; the material itself was cDNA or gDNA.

This clone was detected only once. The CDR3 has 21 residues. V was pared by 3 bases and J by 1 base, with 24 bases of the junction left unmatched. In germline, CDR1 is DFQATT, CDR2 SNEGSKA (reference sequence). Original processing methods: Reference gene primer amplification gave nucleated cell count estimates. This table comes from immunoSEQ multiplex PCR, and its TCRdb copy is limited to in-frame clones, with some not included. The V and J calls and clone size are taken from that table; D and trimming were inferred from the DNA. Of about 110,000 clones in the sample, around nine tenths were seen once.

The chain combines TRBV20-1 with TRBJ2-5, with TRBD2 matching over 9 bases. This TCR came from a human donor in a cohort sampled during active COVID-19. The sequencing input was peripheral blood. The CDR3 reads CSASPNSGGTSGVVSQETQYF. Written as DNA, the CDR3 is TGCAGTGCTAGTCCGAATAGCGGGGGAACGAGCGGGGTGGTTTCCCAAGAGACCCAGTACTTC.